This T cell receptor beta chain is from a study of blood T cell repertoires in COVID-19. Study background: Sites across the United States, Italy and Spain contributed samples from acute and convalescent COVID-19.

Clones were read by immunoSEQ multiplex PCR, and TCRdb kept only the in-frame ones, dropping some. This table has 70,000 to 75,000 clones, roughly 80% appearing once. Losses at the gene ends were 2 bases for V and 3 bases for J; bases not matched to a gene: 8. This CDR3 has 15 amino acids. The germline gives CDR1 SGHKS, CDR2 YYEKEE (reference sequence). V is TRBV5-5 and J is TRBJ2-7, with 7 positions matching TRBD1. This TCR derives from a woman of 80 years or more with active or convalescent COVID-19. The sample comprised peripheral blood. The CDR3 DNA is TGTGCCAGCAGCTTTGGACAGGAAGGGGTCTACGAGCAGTACTTC. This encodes CASSFGQEGVYEQYF.